This TCR beta chain was sequenced during a study of blood T cell repertoires in COVID-19. Overall study context: The United States, Italy and Spain supplied acute and convalescent COVID-19 samples. Nucleic acid was either cDNA or gDNA, and it came from T cells, B-cell-depleted T cells, or PBMCs.

Participants were aged about 18 to 100 years, lived in 20 to 30 US areas, and enrolled virtually. Clones were read by immunoSEQ multiplex PCR, and TCRdb kept only the in-frame ones, dropping some. The sample consists of about 200,000 clones, 75% to 85% of them appearing once. Germline V CDR1 and CDR2: SGHTA, FQGNSA. The CDR3 has 14 residues. The V gene lost 5 bases and the J gene lost 4 bases, with 14 bases spanning the gap. This sequence was found in a woman in her forties or fifties with acute COVID-19. The sample consisted of PBMCs or T cells enriched from blood (not recorded which). This rearrangement joins TRBV7-2 to TRBJ1-2, with D maybe TRBD1 (5 bases). The CDR3 region is CASSPGGQGYGYTF. The DNA of the CDR3 is TGTGCCAGCAGCCCCGGGGGTCAGGGCTATGGCTACACCTTC.